These T cell receptor beta chains were read from a single sample in a study of T cells in Graves' hyperthyroidism and ophthalmopathy. Each CDR3 protein is one row after TCRdb ran MiXCR on the multiplex PCR reads. Seen here are 40,000 to 55,000 distinct CDR3 sequences, around half observed once, and the top ten hold roughly 32%. Sequenced: peripheral blood or thyroid tissue (not recorded which). The receptor source for this set is a woman in her fifties or sixties with Graves' hyperthyroidism. Each CDR3 is given with its conserved first and last residue. The D gene is left open where the match is weak. Clone size is stated in some rows and not others, as once, few, many or a class when expanded.

many | NA | TRBJ2-3 | TRBV5-1 | TGCGCCAGCAGCACGCGGGACAGCACAGATACGCAGTATTTT | CASSTRDSTDTQYF
NA | NA | TRBJ2-5 | TRBV29-1 | TGCAGCGCCGGGACGGCAGGGCAGCCCCAGTACTTC | CSAGTAGQPQYF
few | NA | TRBJ2-7 | TRBV20-1 | TGCGGTACTAGAGGAGGTTCATCCTACGAGCAGTACTTC | CGTRGGSSYEQYF
many | NA | TRBJ2-2 | TRBV20-1 | TGCAGTGCTCCGAGGGGGGGGAACACCGGGGAGCTGTTTTTT | CSAPRGGNTGELFF
many | NA | TRBJ1-6 | TRBV3-1 | TGTGCCAGCAGTCACAGGGATTCACCCCTCCACTTT | CASSHRDSPLHF
NA | NA | TRBJ2-2 | TRBV5-1 | TGCGCCAACGGCTTGGATGGGGGGTCGAACACCGGGGAGCTGTTTTTT | CANGLDGGSNTGELFF
NA | NA | TRBJ2-7 | TRBV10-3 | TGTGCCATCAGTGAGAACAATGGGTGGGAGCAGTACTTC | CAISENNGWEQYF
once | NA | TRBJ2-5 | TRBV20-1 | TGCAGTGCTAGAGATCGTGGGAGGTTAGAGACCCAGTGCTTC | CSARDRGRLETQCF
many | NA | TRBJ1-1 | TRBV3-1 | TGTGCCAGCAGCCAGGGGCGCGGCACTGAAGCTTTCTTT | CASSQGRGTEAFF
NA | TRBD1 | TRBJ2-5 | TRBV20-1 | TGCAGTGCGCATCCACAGGGGGCCCTGGAGACCCAGTACTTC | CSAHPQGALETQYF
NA | NA | TRBJ2-5 | TRBV6-6 | TGTGCCAGCAGCTACAGCAGAGAGACCCAGTACTTC | CASSYSRETQYF
many | NA | TRBJ2-7 | TRBV7-2 | TGTGCCAGCAGCGCCCAGGTGAGCCCGGGCCCTCAGCAGTACTTC | CASSAQVSPGPQQYF
NA | NA | TRBJ1-2 | TRBV29-1 | TGCAGCGTTGCTGTTGGGGAGAACTATGGCTACACCTTC | CSVAVGENYGYTF
many | NA | TRBJ2-2 | TRBV20-1 | TGCAGTGCCGGTGGCACCGGGGAGCTGTTTTTT | CSAGGTGELFF